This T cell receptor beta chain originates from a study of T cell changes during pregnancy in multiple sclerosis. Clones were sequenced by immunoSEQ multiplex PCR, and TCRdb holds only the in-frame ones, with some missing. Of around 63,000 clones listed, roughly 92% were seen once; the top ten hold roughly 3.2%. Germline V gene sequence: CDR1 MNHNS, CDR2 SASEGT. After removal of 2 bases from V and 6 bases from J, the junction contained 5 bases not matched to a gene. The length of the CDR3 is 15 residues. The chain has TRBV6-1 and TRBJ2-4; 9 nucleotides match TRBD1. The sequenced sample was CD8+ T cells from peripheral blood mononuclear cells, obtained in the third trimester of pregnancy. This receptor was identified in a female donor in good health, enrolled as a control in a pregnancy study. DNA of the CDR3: TGTGCCAGCAGTGAATGGACAGGGGAAACAAACATTCAGTACTTC. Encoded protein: CASSEWTGETNIQYF.